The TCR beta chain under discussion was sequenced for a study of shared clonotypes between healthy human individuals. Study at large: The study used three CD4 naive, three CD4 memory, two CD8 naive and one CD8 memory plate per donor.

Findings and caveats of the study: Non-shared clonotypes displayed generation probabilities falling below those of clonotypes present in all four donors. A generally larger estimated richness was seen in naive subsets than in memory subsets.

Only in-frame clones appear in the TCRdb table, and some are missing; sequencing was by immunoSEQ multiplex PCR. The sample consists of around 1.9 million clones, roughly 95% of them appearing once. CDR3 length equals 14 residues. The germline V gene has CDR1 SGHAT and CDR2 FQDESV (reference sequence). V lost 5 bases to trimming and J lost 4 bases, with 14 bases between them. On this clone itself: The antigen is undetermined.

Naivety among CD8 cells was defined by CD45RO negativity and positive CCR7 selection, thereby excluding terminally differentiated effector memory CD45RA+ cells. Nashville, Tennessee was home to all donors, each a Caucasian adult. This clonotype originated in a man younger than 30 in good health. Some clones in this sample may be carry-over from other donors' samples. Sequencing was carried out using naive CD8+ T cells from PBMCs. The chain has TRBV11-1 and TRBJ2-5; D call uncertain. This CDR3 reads CASSLLPWGETQYF. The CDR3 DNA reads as TGTGCCAGCAGCCTCCTACCCTGGGGAGAGACCCAGTACTTC.